Listed below are T cell receptor beta chains from one sample, sequenced in a study of cytomegalovirus exposure and HLA in healthy donors. The data were produced by immunoSEQ multiplex PCR, yet TCRdb's version contains in-frame clones alone and is incomplete. The sample has around 170,000 clones; roughly 80% are singletons. The sequenced sample consisted of PBMCs. The receptors were sampled from a man aged 40-55 years in good health and CMV-seropositive. Both conserved end residues are part of each CDR3. Each record gives: D gene, V gene, J gene, clone size, CDR3 DNA, CDR3 protein. D genes are given only for firm matches. For some rows the clone size is stated as once, few or many, or as a class when expanded; others skip it.

TRBD1	TRBV30	TRBJ2-3	-	TGTGCCTGGAGTAGAAACAGGGGGGGCACAGATACGCAGTATTTT	CAWSRNRGGTDTQYF
-	TRBV7-3	TRBJ2-1	-	TGTGCCAGCAGCTTGAGCGGGCCAAGACGTTCTGAGCAGTTCTTC	CASSLSGPRRSEQFF
-	TRBV4-3	TRBJ2-5	-	TGCGCCAGCAGCCAGATGGACAGCCAAGAGACCCAGTACTTC	CASSQMDSQETQYF
-	TRBV1	TRBJ2-3	-	TGCACCAGCAGCCAAGATAGGAATCCCCGGGACAGGGTTACAGATACGCAGTATTTT	CTSSQDRNPRDRVTDTQYF
TRBD1	TRBV5-1	TRBJ2-2	-	TGCGCCAGCAGCCGTAGGGGACAGGGGTTCAACACCGGGGAGCTGTTTTTT	CASSRRGQGFNTGELFF
-	TRBV6-5	TRBJ1-5	-	TGTGCCAGCAGTACGAAAGGGGGGGCCGGGCAGCCCCAGCATTTT	CASSTKGGAGQPQHF
-	TRBV21-1	TRBJ2-7	-	TGTGCCAGCAGCCACTTCTTGATAGCGGGGGCCCATCCGGGAGTATACGAGCAGTACTTC	CASSHFLIAGAHPGVYEQYF
TRBD2	TRBV7-6	TRBJ2-3	-	TGTGCCAGCTCCCCCCGTGGAGCTAGCGGGTTGTTTGCTACGCAGTATTTT	CASSPRGASGLFATQYF
-	TRBV4-1	TRBJ1-5	-	TGCGCCACCCTACCCGGGGTTAGCAATCAGCCCCAGCATTTT	CATLPGVSNQPQHF
-	TRBV9	TRBJ2-3	once	TGTGCCAGCAGCGTCACCAAGGCGGGGGCTATCACAGATACGCAGTATTTT	CASSVTKAGAITDTQYF
TRBD1	TRBV7-8	TRBJ2-3	-	TGTGCCAGCAGCTCCAGGGACAGAATCAACACAGATACGCAGTATTTT	CASSSRDRINTDTQYF
-	TRBV7-2	TRBJ2-3	few	TGTGCCAGCAGCTCCTCCACAGATACGCAGTATTTT	CASSSSTDTQYF
-	TRBV6-4	TRBJ1-1	-	TGTGCCAGCAGTGACGGAACAGGAGTGGGCACTGAAGCTTTCTTT	CASSDGTGVGTEAFF
-	TRBV7-9	TRBJ1-1	-	TGTGCCAGCAGCTCAAGCTCGGGAACTGAAGCTTTCTTT	CASSSSSGTEAFF
-	TRBV7-2	TRBJ2-7	-	TGTGCCAGCAGCTTAGCCAGGGGTACCTACGAGCAGTACTTC	CASSLARGTYEQYF
TRBD1	TRBV5-6	TRBJ2-7	once	TGTGCCAGCAGCGGAGGGACAGGGATAATATCCGAGCAGTACTTC	CASSGGTGIISEQYF
-	TRBV2	TRBJ2-2	few	TGTGCCAGTACTCCGACAGGGACTGACACCGGGGAGCTGTTTTTT	CASTPTGTDTGELFF
TRBD1	TRBV9	TRBJ1-1	-	TGTGCCAGCAGCGAACAGGGGGTAGAAGCTTTCTTT	CASSEQGVEAFF
-	TRBV19	TRBJ2-1	-	TGTGCCAGTAGGAGGGGTACTAGCCAGGATGAGCAGTTCTTC	CASRRGTSQDEQFF
TRBD1	TRBV2	TRBJ2-1	-	TGTGCCAGCAGGGCCGACAGGGGACTGGACAATGAGCAGTTCTTC	CASRADRGLDNEQFF
TRBD2	TRBV7-8	TRBJ2-7	-	TGTGCCAGCAGCCGGGGGGAACTAGCGGGGCTGGGGAAATACGAGCAGTACTTC	CASSRGELAGLGKYEQYF
-	TRBV19	TRBJ1-4	-	TGTGCCAGTAGTATTTTAAGACAGCTTAATGAAAAACTGTTTTTT	CASSILRQLNEKLFF
-	TRBV21-1	TRBJ1-6	-	TGTGCCAGCACCGACAGGGCTTCACCCCTCCACTTT	CASTDRASPLHF
-	TRBV6-5	TRBJ1-5	-	TGTGCCAGCAGTCGTCGGGGGGATCAGCCCCAGCATTTT	CASSRRGDQPQHF
-	TRBV5-1	TRBJ1-6	-	TGCGCCAGCAGCTTGGCTTTAGCTACATCACCCCTCCACTTT	CASSLALATSPLHF
-	TRBV18	TRBJ1-2	-	TGTGCCAGCTCACCACGACAGGAAGCTAACTATGGCTACACCTTC	CASSPRQEANYGYTF
TRBD1	TRBV5-6	TRBJ2-7	-	TGTGCCAGCAGCCCAGGACAGGGAACCCTCGAGCAGTACTTC	CASSPGQGTLEQYF
-	TRBV4-3	TRBJ1-4	-	TGCGCCAGCAGCCAAGATTGGCGGCAGGGAGGCAATGAAAAACTGTTTTTT	CASSQDWRQGGNEKLFF
TRBD1	TRBV18	TRBJ2-3	-	TGTGCCAGCTCGTCCGGGACAGGATATACAGATACGCAGTATTTT	CASSSGTGYTDTQYF
TRBD1	TRBV7-2	TRBJ1-5	-	TGTGCCAGCAGCCTTACCGGGACAGGGGGCAATCAGCCCCAGCATTTT	CASSLTGTGGNQPQHF
-	TRBV9	TRBJ2-2	-	TGTGCCAGCAGCTTTACGAACACCGGGGAGCTGTTTTTT	CASSFTNTGELFF
-	TRBV27	TRBJ2-5	-	TGTGCCAGCAGTTTATCGACGGCTAGGGAGACCCAGTACTTC	CASSLSTARETQYF
TRBD1	TRBV11-3	TRBJ1-1	-	TGTGCCAGCAGCACAGGGGGGAATGAAGCTTTCTTT	CASSTGGNEAFF
-	TRBV2	TRBJ2-7	-	TGTGCCAGCAGTGTTGGGAGAAGCTCCTACGAGCAGTACTTC	CASSVGRSSYEQYF
TRBD1	TRBV9	TRBJ1-2	-	TGTGCCAGCAGTATACAGGGGAGCTATGGCTACACCTTC	CASSIQGSYGYTF
TRBD1	TRBV9	TRBJ1-1	-	TGTGCCAGCAGCGTCGGGACAGTGAACACTGAAGCTTTCTTT	CASSVGTVNTEAFF
-	TRBV7-2	TRBJ2-5	-	TGTGCCAGCAGCTCCGGGTCAAAAGAGACCCAGTACTTC	CASSSGSKETQYF
-	TRBV6-5	TRBJ1-4	once	TGTGCCACCGGCGGGTACGGGGATTCTAAAAAACTGTTTTTT	CATGGYGDSKKLFF
TRBD1	TRBV5-1	TRBJ2-3	-	TGCGCCAGCAGCCCGAGACAGGGGGCAACAGATACGCAGTATTTT	CASSPRQGATDTQYF
-	TRBV14	TRBJ1-4	once	TGTGCCAGCAGCCAAGAGGGGGGGAAACTGTTTTTT	CASSQEGGKLFF
-	TRBV9	TRBJ1-3	once	TGTGCCAGCAGTGAACCTGAGGTACCCACCATATATTTT	CASSEPEVPTIYF
-	TRBV6-6	TRBJ1-1	-	TGTGCCAGCTCAGGCAGGGTGAACACTGAAGCTTTCTTT	CASSGRVNTEAFF